Listed below are T cell receptor beta chains from one sample, sequenced in a study of blood T cell repertoires in COVID-19. Generated by immunoSEQ multiplex PCR, the TCRdb table keeps only in-frame clones and is missing some. This sample has 250,000 to 300,000 clones, with around 87% found just once. Sequenced: peripheral blood. The receptors come from an older woman with COVID-19, enrolled during active disease. The CDR3 runs from the conserved cysteine through the conserved F or W. A D gene is named only where the DNA matches it firmly. Clone size is stated in some rows and not others, as once, few, many or a class when expanded.

CDR3 protein | CDR3 DNA | V gene | D gene | J gene | clone size
CASSLAGQGRSYGYTF | TGTGCCAGCAGCTTAGCCGGACAGGGACGTTCCTATGGCTACACCTTC | TRBV7-9 | TRBD1 | TRBJ1-2 | once
CASSQERGLSYEQYF | TGCGCCAGCAGCCAAGAAAGGGGCCTCTCCTACGAGCAGTACTTC | TRBV4-3 | NA | TRBJ2-7 | NA
CASSQEMNTGELFF | TGTGCCAGCTCACAAGAGATGAACACCGGGGAGCTGTTTTTT | TRBV18 | NA | TRBJ2-2 | NA
CASSAVSSYNSPLHF | TGTGCCAGCAGCGCCGTCAGCTCCTATAATTCACCCCTCCACTTT | TRBV7-8 | NA | TRBJ1-6 | NA
CASSFLQYEQYF | TGTGCCAGCAGCTTCCTTCAGTACGAGCAGTACTTC | TRBV7-9 | NA | TRBJ2-7 | once
CASSLAGGAGYTF | TGTGCCAGCAGCTTAGCGGGGGGTGCCGGCTACACCTTC | TRBV7-2 | NA | TRBJ1-2 | once
CASSLWGLTGAFWNEQFF | TGTGCCAGCAGCTTATGGGGTTTAACAGGGGCCTTCTGGAATGAGCAGTTCTTC | TRBV11-2 | TRBD1 | TRBJ2-1 | NA
CASSPGQGVGYGYTF | TGTGCCAGTAGTCCCGGACAGGGGGTAGGCTATGGCTACACCTTC | TRBV19 | TRBD1 | TRBJ1-2 | NA
CASSQQDGRGGNTIYF | TGTGCCAGCAGCCAACAAGACGGCCGAGGGGGAAACACCATATATTTT | TRBV4-2 | NA | TRBJ1-3 | NA
CASSVGSGGVLETQYF | TGTGCCAGCAGCGTGGGTAGCGGGGGGGTGTTGGAGACCCAGTACTTC | TRBV9 | TRBD2 | TRBJ2-5 | once
CASSVGQGPGNTIYF | TGTGCCAGCAGCGTAGGACAGGGGCCTGGAAACACCATATATTTT | TRBV9 | TRBD1 | TRBJ1-3 | NA
CASSDVSGQGLMNGYTF | TGTGCCAGCAGTGATGTCTCCGGACAGGGGCTAATGAATGGCTACACCTTC | TRBV25-1 | TRBD1 | TRBJ1-2 | NA
CASSLVAADTEAFF | TGTGCCAGCAGCTTGGTGGCTGCGGACACTGAAGCTTTCTTT | TRBV5-4 | NA | TRBJ1-1 | NA
CASSTGDQPQHF | TGTGCCAGCAGCACAGGGGATCAGCCCCAGCATTTT | TRBV6-5 | TRBD1 | TRBJ1-5 | NA
CASSIVGQAPRKYNSPLHF | TGTGCCAGTAGTATAGTGGGACAGGCGCCCCGAAAGTATAATTCACCCCTCCACTTT | TRBV19 | TRBD1 | TRBJ1-6 | NA
CATMTKRGLNIPYSNQPQHF | TGTGCCACCATGACTAAACGGGGACTGAATATTCCTTATAGCAATCAGCCCCAGCATTTT | TRBV2 | NA | TRBJ1-5 | NA